The entry below gives a single T cell receptor (beta chain) sequence along with its context. No antigen is known for it. The data were taken from a study of T cell repertoires in cytomegalovirus infection. TCRdb ran MiXCR on the reads and lists one entry per CDR3 protein. The sample includes about a million distinct CDR3 sequences, around 30% of them seen just once. Trimming stripped 1 base from V and 5 bases from J, with 6 bases between. Germline CDR1 reads SGHAT; CDR2 reads FQNNGV. CDR3 size: 12 residues. Here the sequenced sample was cultured CD8+ T cells from PBMCs, taken from culture after CMV antigen stimulation. The TCR sequence derives from a human donor in good health (CMV status not recorded). Some clones in this sample may be carry-over from other donors' samples. The chain combines TRBV11-2 with TRBJ2-7; D not resolved. Written as DNA, the CDR3 is TGTGCCAGCAGCTTAGTCCTGAACGAGCAGTACTTC. It codes for CASSLVLNEQYF.